Presented here are 23 T cell receptor beta chains from one specimen sequenced in a study of blood T cells in healthy people across ages (dated by TCRdb to the mid-2010s). The library was built by means of 5' RACE. The reads were generated on an Illumina HiSeq 2500. A second about 7 to 12 cycle PCR used a sample-barcoded 5' primer and a J-beta primer mix. TCRdb's own reprocessing of the public reads used fastp at Q25 and MiXCR and kept productive beta chains. Identical CDR3 proteins give one entry, which carries the most common genes and DNA. The sample table records about 1.4 million distinct CDR3 sequences; approximately 59% of these occur just once. 5.5% to 8% of the sample goes to the ten largest clones. Input material: blood. These receptor sequences come from a man aged 18 to 30 in good health.

The chain links TRBV15 to TRBJ2-7, with D unresolved. From germline, CDR1 is LNHNV and CDR2 YYDKDF (reference sequence). CDR3 length: 15 amino acids. The ends were cut back, 1 base at V and 7 bases at J, with 17 bases in the middle. The CDR3 DNA reads as TGTGCCACCAGCAGAGTACATAGAGCCGTGTGGGAGCAGTACTTC. It encodes CATSRVHRAVWEQYF.

The genes are TRBV20-1 and TRBJ2-3; a weak D match, TRBD1 (5 bases). Germline-derived CDR1 and CDR2 are DFQATT and SNEGSKA (reference sequence). V was cut by 0 bases and J by 0 bases, with 16 bases left in between. CDR3 size: 17 residues. The CDR3 DNA sequence: TGCAGTGCTAGAGATTGGGGTCGGACACGAAGCACAGATACGCAGTATTTT. It yields the protein CSARDWGRTRSTDTQYF.

This clonotype was counted a few times. The chain uses TRBV4-2 and TRBJ2-7, with D possibly TRBD2 on 5 matching bases. Trimming pared 5 bases from V and 2 bases from J, leaving 13 bases between. Germline V gene lookup returns CDR1 LGHNA and CDR2 YNFKEQ. This CDR3 spans 14 amino acids. The CDR3 spells CASSAPGNTYEQYF. The CDR3 DNA follows: TGTGCCAGCAGCGCTCCCGGGAACACCTACGAGCAGTACTTC.

The table lists this clonotype with a few counts. The chain joins TRBV10-3 to TRBJ1-6; D perhaps matches TRBD1 (6 bases). The CDR3 is 17 amino acids. V was shortened by 6 bases and J by 5 bases, with 20 bases between the two germline ends. Germline CDR1 is ENHRY and CDR2 is SYGVKD. The CDR3 protein is CAISADRPDVDNSPLHF. CDR3 sequence (DNA): TGTGCCATCAGCGCTGACAGGCCCGACGTTGATAATTCACCCCTCCACTTT.

The rearrangement joins TRBV20-1 to TRBJ1-1; possibly TRBD1 for D (6 bases). Germline loops: CDR1 DFQATT, CDR2 SNEGSKA (reference sequence). The CDR3 has 14 amino acids. The V end lost 3 bases, the J end lost 7 bases, and 18 bases lay between the germline ends. The CDR3 DNA is TGCAGTGCTAGTCAGAGGGGGAGTGCCTGTGAAGCTTTCTTT. Its protein is CSASQRGSACEAFF.

The chain joins TRBV4-3 to TRBJ1-5; maybe TRBD1 (6 bases). From germline, CDR1 is LGHNA and CDR2 YSLEER. Trimming pared 5 bases from V and 6 bases from J, leaving 14 bases between. CDR3 size: 14 residues. CDR3 coding DNA: TGCGCCAGCAGCGCAAGATTAGGGGGTCAGCCCCAGCATTTT. This encodes CASSARLGGQPQHF.

This clonotype came up a few times. This chain uses TRBV12-3 or TRBV12-4 with TRBJ2-3; no definite D call. The CDR3 length is 15 residues. The V end lost 6 bases, the J end lost 2 bases, and 15 bases lay between the germline ends. In nucleotides, the CDR3 is TGTGCCAGCAGCCTCGACGGAACTCTCACAGATACGCAGTATTTT. It is translated as CASSLDGTLTDTQYF.

The chain joins TRBV4-2 to TRBJ2-1; TRBD1 aligns across 8 bases. This CDR3 is 16 amino acids long. J lost 6 bases, V lost 0 bases, and 7 bases had no gene match. CDR1 and CDR2 from the germline V gene are LGHNA and YNFKEQ. The CDR3 coding sequence is TGTGCCAGCAGCCAAGAGTGGCAGGGGGCCTCCAATGAGCAGTTCTTC. The encoded protein is CASSQEWQGASNEQFF.

The chain couples TRBV7-2 to TRBJ2-3; no clear D. CDR1 is SGHTA and CDR2 is FQGNSA in the germline V gene. The V gene lost 3 bases and the J gene lost 4 bases, with 14 bases spanning the gap. The CDR3 has 15 residues. The CDR3 sequence: CASSFIWLAADTQYF. The CDR3 coding sequence is TGTGCCAGCAGCTTCATATGGTTAGCAGCAGATACGCAGTATTTT.

This clonotype was found once. The chain couples TRBV6-2 or TRBV6-3 to TRBJ1-1; D might be TRBD1 (6 bases). V gave up 4 bases and J gave up 10 bases, with 22 bases separating them. Looked up from germline, CDR1 is MNHEY and CDR2 is SVGEGT. The CDR3 contains 15 residues. In DNA, the CDR3 is TGTGCCAGCAGTTTCGTTCGGGACACTCAGTTAGGAGCTTTCTTT. It is translated as CASSFVRDTQLGAFF.

The rearrangement uses TRBV29-1 and TRBJ2-7; 7 bases are shared with TRBD2. V trimming: 5 bases; J trimming: 5 bases; junction bases outside the gene matches: 3. The CDR3 runs to 11 residues. Germline lookup yields CDR1 SQVTM and CDR2 ANQGSEA. CDR3 in DNA: TGCAGCGTTAATCGGGGGGACGAGCAGTACTTC. It yields the protein CSVNRGDEQYF.

This clonotype showed up just a few times. This rearrangement joins TRBV10-3 to TRBJ2-2; D remains unclear. The CDR3 has 14 amino acids. Per the germline V gene, CDR1 is ENHRY and CDR2 is SYGVKD. V shed 1 base and J shed 3 bases, with 6 bases lying between them. Here the CDR3 DNA reads TGTGCCATCAGTGAGTTAACGGACACCGGGGAGCTGTTTTTT. Its translation: CAISELTDTGELFF.

This rearrangement joins TRBV6-2 or TRBV6-3 to TRBJ2-1; D is possibly TRBD2 (8 bases). Germline CDR1 is MNHEY and CDR2 is SVGEGT. The CDR3 runs 18 residues. Trimming removed 2 bases from V and 4 bases from J, with 21 bases in between. The CDR3 bases are TGTGCCAGCAGTTACAGGCCGGGAGGGGGCTACCGATACAATGAGCAGTTCTTC. It encodes CASSYRPGGGYRYNEQFF.

This rearrangement joins TRBV6-1 to TRBJ2-7; D might be TRBD1 or TRBD2, each matching 5 bases. Per the germline V gene, CDR1 is MNHNS and CDR2 is SASEGT. The ends were cut back, 8 bases at V and 5 bases at J, with 19 bases in the middle. CDR3 size: 14 residues. In nucleotides, the CDR3 is TGTGCCAGCCTAATGATTCCGGGACCCAACGAGCAGTACTTC. Its protein product is CASLMIPGPNEQYF.

The chain links TRBV3-1 to TRBJ2-1, with D perhaps TRBD2 (5 bases). Germline assignment: CDR1 LGHDT and CDR2 YNNKEL (reference sequence). The CDR3 length is 14 residues. V dropped 4 bases and J dropped 6 bases, with 13 bases sitting between them. In DNA, the CDR3 is TGTGCCAGCAGCCTAAGGAGCCGGGGCAATGAGCAGTTCTTC. Translating it yields CASSLRSRGNEQFF.

This sequence joins TRBV7-2 and TRBJ2-7, with D unresolved. Deletions cut 2 bases from V and 3 bases from J, with 8 bases between. The CDR3 is made up of 13 amino acids. Germline CDR1 reads SGHTA; CDR2 reads FQGNSA. CDR3 loop: CASSLSQIYEQYF. The CDR3 DNA reads TGTGCCAGCAGCTTATCCCAGATCTACGAGCAGTACTTC.

About this clonotype: Relative to the germline gene, one junction end is altered; a read error may explain this. The chain recombines TRBV5-6 with TRBJ2-3, with no clear D. Germline V CDR1 and CDR2: SGHDT, YYEEEE. The CDR3 spans 13 residues. CDR3 in DNA: TGTGCCAGCAGCTTGCTCAGACTTGATAGGCAGTATTTT. This translates into CASSLLRLDRQYF.

The chain is built from TRBV29-1 and TRBJ2-5; TRBD2 matches 12 bases. Trimming removed 6 bases from V and 1 base from J; junction bases left unmatched: 9. The CDR3 sequence is 16 residues long. Germline loops: CDR1 SQVTM, CDR2 ANQGSEA. This chain's CDR3 is CSVCFMTSGGQETQYF. In DNA form, the CDR3 reads TGCAGCGTATGCTTCATGACTAGCGGGGGCCAAGAGACCCAGTACTTC.

In its sample, this clonotype was seen a few times. The V gene is TRBV7-9, the J gene TRBJ2-3; TRBD1 matches 7 bases. There are 16 residues in the CDR3. V lost 3 bases, J lost 2 bases, and 8 bases stayed unmatched. Germline V gene data show CDR1 as SEHNR and CDR2 as FQNEAQ (reference sequence). The CDR3 sequence: CASSFSSTGTTDTQYF. The CDR3, as DNA: TGTGCCAGCAGCTTTTCATCGACAGGGACCACAGATACGCAGTATTTT.

This chain joins TRBV11-2 and TRBJ1-2; tentatively, D is TRBD1 (5 bases). The CDR3 contains 15 residues. V lost 1 base and J 3 bases, leaving 12 bases between the germline ends. In germline, CDR1 is SGHAT, CDR2 FQNNGV. CDR3 in amino acids: CASSLVVQAYYGYTF. CDR3 coding DNA: TGTGCCAGCAGCTTAGTCGTACAGGCCTACTATGGCTACACCTTC.

The V call is TRBV25-1, the J call TRBJ1-2; D is possibly TRBD1 (5 bases). Germline V gene data show CDR1 as MGHDK and CDR2 as SYGVNS. The CDR3 length is 16 residues. V was clipped by 3 bases and J by 4 bases, with 18 bases between them. The CDR3 region has the DNA TGTGCCAGCAGTGACAGGGTCGAGGTAGGGGCCTATGGCTACACCTTC. Translated: CASSDRVEVGAYGYTF.

This clonotype was counted a single time. The chain carries TRBV11-3 and TRBJ2-1; 7 bases fit TRBD2. Germline values: CDR1 SGHNT, CDR2 YENEEA. This CDR3 is built from 13 residues. The junction had 7 bases not matched to a gene; V was cut back by 5 bases and J by 9 bases. The CDR3 spells CASSQAGSGEQFF. CDR3 coding DNA: TGTGCCAGCAGCCAAGCGGGGTCGGGTGAGCAGTTCTTC.

This clonotype was observed once. The chain uses TRBV28 and TRBJ1-5; 8 bases are a match to TRBD1. Losses at the gene ends were 5 bases for V and 0 bases for J; bases not matched to a gene: 3. The CDR3 has 15 amino acids. The V gene's germline CDR1 is MDHEN and CDR2 SYDVKM. CDR3 region: CASSEDRGSNQPQHF. In DNA, the CDR3 is TGTGCCAGCAGTGAAGACAGGGGTAGCAATCAGCCCCAGCATTTT.